The rows below give T cell receptor beta chains drawn from one sample of a study of T cell repertoires in cytomegalovirus infection. Via MiXCR, TCRdb re-called the reads, giving one row per CDR3 protein. The sample carries about 740,000 distinct CDR3 sequences, roughly 35% recorded once. Sequencing was carried out using PBMCs. These receptors were obtained from a human donor in good health (CMV status not recorded). Some clones in this sample may be carry-over from other donors' samples. Both conserved end residues are part of each CDR3. D genes are given only for firm matches. Size is stated for part of the rows, as once, few or many counts, or as a class when the clone is expanded.

>TRBV7-2|TRBJ2-1|few|NA
CASSPPGKVTYNEQFF
TGTGCCAGCAGCCCCCCGGGGAAAGTCACCTACAATGAGCAGTTCTTC
>TRBV6-1|TRBJ2-1|NA|NA
CASSMTDYNEQFF
TGTGCCAGCAGCATGACAGACTACAATGAGCAGTTCTTC
>TRBV7-9|TRBJ2-1|NA|TRBD2
CASSPREGHYNEQFF
TGTGCCAGCAGCCCGCGGGAGGGCCATTACAATGAGCAGTTCTTC
>TRBV2|TRBJ1-1|NA|NA
CASSEMENTEAFF
TGTGCCAGCAGTGAAATGGAGAACACTGAAGCTTTCTTT
>TRBV19|TRBJ2-1|NA|NA
CASSKQVYNEQFF
TGTGCCAGCAGTAAACAGGTATACAATGAGCAGTTCTTC
>TRBV4-1|TRBJ2-7|few|NA
CASSQDAEQHSYEQYF
TGCGCCAGCAGCCAAGATGCGGAACAGCACTCCTACGAGCAGTACTTC
>TRBV28|TRBJ1-2|many|NA
CASSFGGVYGYTF
TGTGCCAGCAGTTTCGGAGGCGTCTATGGCTACACCTTC
>TRBV12-5|TRBJ2-1|NA|NA
CASGAGTAFNEQFF
TGTGCTAGTGGCGCCGGGACTGCCTTTAATGAGCAGTTCTTC
>TRBV27|TRBJ1-2|few|TRBD1
CASGDSRWHYGYTF
TGTGCCTCAGGGGACAGCCGATGGCACTATGGCTACACCTTC
>TRBV6-6|TRBJ1-1|NA|NA
CASSYGGSWTEAFF
TGTGCCAGCAGTTACGGGGGTAGTTGGACTGAAGCTTTCTTT
>TRBV20-1|TRBJ1-1|NA|NA
CSASGSGGAEAFF
TGCAGTGCTAGTGGTAGTGGTGGCGCTGAAGCTTTCTTT
>TRBV27|TRBJ2-3|NA|TRBD2
CASSSGRRTDTQYF
TGTGCCAGCAGTTCCGGGAGGAGGACAGATACGCAGTATTTT
>TRBV5-6|TRBJ2-7|NA|NA
CASSLFVGGAGGEQYF
TGTGCCAGCAGCTTGTTCGTGGGGGGAGCAGGCGGCGAGCAGTACTTC
>TRBV5-4|TRBJ2-1|NA|TRBD2
CASSLASSGTHNEQFF
TGTGCCAGCAGCTTGGCCTCCAGCGGGACCCACAATGAGCAGTTCTTC
>TRBV7-9|TRBJ2-3|NA|NA
CASSPTPGQNPDTQYF
TGTGCCAGCAGCCCGACCCCTGGACAGAATCCAGATACGCAGTATTTT
>TRBV7-6|TRBJ2-7|few|NA
CASSYAGFDKQYF
TGTGCCAGCAGCTACGCAGGGTTCGACAAGCAGTACTTC
>TRBV6-4|TRBJ2-1|few|TRBD2
CASSDVASGRSLNEQFF
TGTGCCAGCAGTGACGTCGCTAGCGGGAGATCGTTAAATGAGCAGTTCTTC
>TRBV4-2|TRBJ2-1|NA|NA
CARSQGISEETFF
TGTGCCAGAAGCCAAGGGATCTCGGAGGAGACGTTCTTC
>TRBV19|TRBJ1-5|few|NA
CASSLFAEGEIQPQHF
TGTGCCAGTAGTCTTTTCGCTGAAGGGGAGATTCAGCCCCAGCATTTT
>TRBV28|TRBJ1-4|NA|TRBD1
CASSGQGRATNEKLFF
TGTGCCAGCAGTGGACAGGGAAGGGCCACCAATGAAAAACTGTTTTTT
>TRBV12-3/TRBV12-4|TRBJ1-1|NA|NA
CASSRPGTGTEAFF
TGTGCCAGCAGTCGACCAGGGACGGGCACTGAAGCTTTCTTT
>TRBV28|TRBJ2-7|many|NA
CASSFDPTGQYF
TGTGCCAGCAGTTTCGACCCCACCGGGCAGTACTTC
>TRBV28|TRBJ1-2|few|NA
CASSLWGAGYGYTF
TGTGCCAGCAGTTTATGGGGGGCTGGCTATGGCTACACCTTC
>TRBV6-1|TRBJ1-6|many|NA
CASSFLNSPLHF
TGTGCCAGCAGTTTTTTGAATTCACCCCTCCACTTT
>TRBV28|TRBJ2-7|few|TRBD1
CATHTSGQPYEQYF
TGTGCCACCCATACCTCGGGACAGCCCTACGAGCAGTACTTC
>TRBV7-9|TRBJ2-1|NA|NA
CASSLVGGEDEQFF
TGTGCCAGCAGCTTAGTGGGTGGCGAGGATGAGCAGTTCTTC
>TRBV11-2|TRBJ1-1|few|NA
CASRRRMNTEAFF
TGTGCCAGCAGACGCAGGATGAACACTGAAGCTTTCTTT
>TRBV19|TRBJ1-2|NA|NA
CASSIIPGRANYGYTF
TGTGCCAGTAGTATCATACCGGGACGAGCTAACTATGGCTACACCTTC
>TRBV11-1|TRBJ2-3|NA|NA
CASSPIANTQYF
TGTGCCAGCAGCCCGATTGCGAATACGCAGTATTTT
>TRBV11-2|TRBJ2-1|NA|NA
CASSGGGLSFGVEQFF
TGTGCCAGCAGCGGGGGGGGCCTCTCTTTTGGGGTTGAGCAGTTCTTC
>TRBV7-9|TRBJ2-1|few|TRBD2
CASSQHGTGGASPEQFF
TGTGCCAGCAGCCAACACGGGACGGGGGGGGCATCCCCTGAGCAGTTCTTC
>TRBV12-3/TRBV12-4|TRBJ2-3|few|TRBD1
CASSPDRGRYF
TGTGCCAGCAGTCCGGACAGGGGACGGTATTTT
>TRBV28|TRBJ2-1|many|NA
CASSSTGNEQFF
TGTGCCAGCAGTTCCACGGGGAATGAGCAGTTCTTC
>TRBV7-6|TRBJ2-3|many|TRBD2
CASSLVALAASTDTQYF
TGTGCCAGCAGCTTAGTGGCCCTAGCGGCTAGCACAGATACGCAGTATTTT
>TRBV6-5|TRBJ2-5|NA|TRBD1
CASSPRFGTGQETQYF
TGTGCCAGCAGTCCAAGATTTGGGACAGGACAAGAGACCCAGTACTTC
>TRBV6-1|TRBJ1-1|NA|TRBD1
CASSVRQGSWTEAFF
TGTGCCAGCAGTGTTCGACAGGGCTCGTGGACTGAAGCTTTCTTT
>TRBV4-1|TRBJ1-4|NA|TRBD1
CASSQETGGEKLFF
TGCGCCAGCAGCCAAGAAACAGGGGGAGAAAAACTGTTTTTT
>TRBV12-3/TRBV12-4|TRBJ1-1|NA|NA
CASSHNGRQGTEAFF
TGTGCCAGCAGCCACAACGGCCGACAAGGCACTGAAGCTTTCTTT
>TRBV19|TRBJ2-2|NA|TRBD2
CASSITSGYTGELFF
TGTGCCAGTAGTATTACTAGCGGCTACACCGGGGAGCTGTTTTTT
>TRBV10-3|TRBJ2-7|NA|TRBD1
CASSAGTGLNYEQYF
TGTGCCTCCTCAGCCGGGACAGGGCTCAACTACGAGCAGTACTTC
>TRBV7-9|TRBJ1-4|once|TRBD1
CASSLAGSAQGLFF
TGTGCCAGCAGCCTAGCTGGGTCGGCACAGGGGCTGTTTTTT
>TRBV4-1|TRBJ2-1|once|TRBD2
CASSQDGLAASTYNEQFF
TGCGCCAGCAGCCAAGATGGGCTAGCGGCTTCTACCTACAATGAGCAGTTCTTC
>TRBV10-3|TRBJ2-5|NA|TRBD1
CATSQPGQQETQYF
TGTGCCACCTCGCAACCGGGACAGCAAGAGACCCAGTACTTC
>TRBV2|TRBJ2-3|NA|TRBD1
CASSDGTAYTDTQYF
TGTGCCAGCAGTGACGGGACAGCTTACACAGATACGCAGTATTTT
>TRBV11-2|TRBJ2-1|few|TRBD1
CASSSTRDRGPNEQFF
TGTGCCAGCAGCTCAACCCGGGACAGGGGCCCCAATGAGCAGTTCTTC
>TRBV6-5|TRBJ2-1|NA|TRBD1
CASSYSPQGAYNEQFF
TGTGCCAGCAGTTACTCTCCACAGGGGGCTTACAATGAGCAGTTCTTC
>TRBV10-3|TRBJ2-3|NA|TRBD1
CAIGGQASKDTQYF
TGTGCCATCGGGGGACAGGCGAGTAAAGATACGCAGTATTTT